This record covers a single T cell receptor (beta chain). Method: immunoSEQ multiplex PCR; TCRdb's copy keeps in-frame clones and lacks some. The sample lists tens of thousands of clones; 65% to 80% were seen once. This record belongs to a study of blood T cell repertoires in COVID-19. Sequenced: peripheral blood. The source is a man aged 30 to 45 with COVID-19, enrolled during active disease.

In DNA, the CDR3 is TGTGCCAGCAGCTCCCGTAGGGGTGGGGAGACCCAGTACTTC. This codes for CASSSRRGGETQYF. V is TRBV5-4 and J is TRBJ2-5; possibly TRBD1 for D (5 bases). The CDR3 has 14 amino acids. Germline CDR1 SGHNT, CDR2 YYREEE (reference sequence). The V and J ends lost 3 bases and 5 bases respectively, with 14 bases between them. Full variable domain (missing parts from reference TRBV5-4 and TRBJ2-5): ETGVTQSPTHLIKTRGQQVTLRCSSQSGHNTVSWYQQALGQGPQFIFQYYREEENGRGNFPPRFSGLQFPNYSSELNVNALELDDSALYLCASSSRRGGETQYFGPGTRLLVL.